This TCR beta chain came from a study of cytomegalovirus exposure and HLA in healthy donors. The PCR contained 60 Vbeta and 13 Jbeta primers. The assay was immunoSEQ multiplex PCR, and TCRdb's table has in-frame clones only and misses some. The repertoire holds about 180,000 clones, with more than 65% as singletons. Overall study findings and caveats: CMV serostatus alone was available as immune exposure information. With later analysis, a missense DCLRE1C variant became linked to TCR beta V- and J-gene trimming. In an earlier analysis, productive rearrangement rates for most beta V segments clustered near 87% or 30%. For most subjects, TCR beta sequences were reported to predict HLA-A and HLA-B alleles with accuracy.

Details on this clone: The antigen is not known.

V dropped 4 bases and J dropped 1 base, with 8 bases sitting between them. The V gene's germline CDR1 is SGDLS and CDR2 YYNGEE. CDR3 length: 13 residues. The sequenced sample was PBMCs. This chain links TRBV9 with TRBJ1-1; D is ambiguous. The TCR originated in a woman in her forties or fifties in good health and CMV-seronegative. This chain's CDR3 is CASSFQANTEAFF. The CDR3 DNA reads TGTGCCAGCAGCTTTCAAGCGAACACTGAAGCTTTCTTT.